The sequence of this T cell receptor beta chain was determined in a study of cytomegalovirus exposure and HLA in healthy donors (dated by TCRdb to about 2017). Broadly, across the study: An earlier analysis of approximately 640 of the donors reported about 290 Gb of sequence data and 100 million to 140 million unique TCR beta sequences from roughly 200 million T cells. Of the roughly 420 genotyped donors, less than 85% were placed in the genetic ancestry cluster associated with self-reported Caucasian donors. Using immunosequencing, the study profiled T cell repertoires from around 670 subjects and related those repertoires to cytomegalovirus serostatus. An early release covering 550 to 650 HLA-typed donors comprised about 300 gigabases of sequencing data and tens of millions of unique TCR sequences. Donor age, sex, ethnicity and CMV serostatus were compiled alongside the repertoire data. Roughly five DR-DQ haplotypes were handled as single units for association and clustering because linkage in the cohort was strong. Class I and class II HLA loci were covered by the typing at four-digit resolution. In an earlier analysis of 550 to 700 of the donors, high-throughput TCR beta sequencing was used to judge whether each TCR beta V gene segment behaved as functional or pseudogenic. The study aimed to test whether signatures of past pathogen exposure could be identified by cataloging public T cell receptors. Genome-wide SNP genotypes for about three fifths of the roughly 700 donors were used in a later genetic analysis, which treated that subset as a discovery cohort. Typing coverage differed by locus: A, B, C, DRB1 and DQB1 were typed in roughly 620-640 donors, DQA1 in approximately 520, DPA1 in 600 to 610, and DPB1 in 450 to 490. Among 300 to 500 genotyped donors of the cohort, an average of roughly 230,000 unique TCR beta nucleotide sequences was sequenced per donor, of which about 19% were non-productive. Every repertoire in the discovery cohort had been generated on one and the same sequencing platform. Along with the approximately 700-subject first cohort, a separate validation cohort of over 90 different subjects was used. In a later analysis, previously published TCR beta repertoires from 666 donors were re-analyzed and high-resolution HLA genotyping was added so that TCR occurrence patterns could be studied. The study combined high-throughput TCR immunosequencing, statistical association of individual TCRs with disease status, and machine learning to predict cytomegalovirus infection status. Rather than using new phenotypic data, the later analysis identified candidate immune exposures from TCR beta sequences and from how often those sequences occurred across donors.

Note on this clone: Its antigen specificity is not known. Nothing much larger sits one base from this clone, and base qualities are not available.

The library relied on the immunoSEQ multiplex PCR assay. For the multiplex PCR, a mixture combining 60 forward primers for TCR Vbeta segments and 13 reverse primers for TCR Jbeta segments was used. The CDR3 region of rearranged TCR beta genes was amplified from genomic DNA with a multiplex PCR assay. Amplified TCR beta libraries were sequenced as 87-base-pair reads on the Illumina HiSeq System. On the study's bioinformatics: A later analysis counted tens of millions of unique TCR beta chains across the 666 repertoires, and around 9.9 million of these chains were shared by at least two donors. Raw reads were error-corrected and collapsed into unique sequences by a nearest-neighbor algorithm in which closely related sequences were merged to remove PCR and sequencing errors. To assign V, D and J gene segments, CDR3 sequences were aligned to IMGT reference sequences. For a sequence to be retained, a match of at least six nucleotides to both a V gene segment and a J gene segment was required. Rearrangements were classified as productive when the CDR3 lacked stop codons and remained in frame with V and J, and all other rearrangements were classified as non-productive. Following IMGT convention, CDR3 was defined as the stretch from the second conserved V-encoded cysteine up to the conserved J-encoded phenylalanine. The earlier analysis of 587 of the donors excluded any sequence lacking an unambiguous match to a single V gene segment. An earlier analysis of 550 to 650 of the donors classified V segments as functional when productive rearrangements were above 56.7% and as segregating when the standard deviation between donors was above 5%. A statistical classification framework was built for diagnosing cytomegalovirus status from the catalog of TCR beta chain sequences. In a later analysis, V and J genes were assigned by comparing TCR nucleotide sequences against IMGT/GENE-DB human TR gene sequences. In a later analysis, CDR3 sequences and most-parsimonious VDJ recombination scenarios were assigned using the TCRdist pipeline. In a later analysis, each TCR beta chain was defined by its CDR3 amino acid sequence together with its V-gene family, and reads lacking a unique V-gene family were excluded. As a way to deal with suspected cross-contamination and a sequencing artifact, a later analysis dropped hundreds of nucleotide sequences that were highly shared and had low generation probability. A later analysis calculated a clonal expansion index for each public chain from normalized within-repertoire ranks of inferred template counts. In a later analysis, generation probabilities were computed using a VDJ recombination model fitted to out-of-frame rearrangements, and the results were checked against IGoR. A later analysis scored TCR-TCR, TCR-HLA and TCR-CMV co-occurrence with hypergeometric tests, applying a repertoire-size bias correction to TCR pairs. To estimate false discovery rates, a later analysis permuted the HLA or CMV assignments 20 times. In a later analysis, co-occurring TCRs were grouped with DBSCAN, and TCRdist sequence similarity was added when clustering was performed within HLA-allele-positive subsets. Repertoires with fewer than 30,000 or more than 120,000 public chains were left out of co-occurrence clustering, as were five repertoires with anomalous nucleotide sharing. As stored in TCRdb, this immuneACCESS dataset retains in-frame rearrangements with V and J assigned. A fraction of the clones does not appear; measured against another copy, unresolved V genes explain less than half of the discrepancy, and the remainder lacks a known reason. V and J calls and clone size are those listed in that table; D and trimming were worked out from the DNA. This sample gives 110,000 or so clones in total; around 66% of them show up just once. Clones ranked in the top ten supply 8% to 10% of the sample.

Beyond this particular receptor, the publication reports: At a false discovery rate of 0.05, a later analysis linked around 15,000 TCR beta sequences to specific HLA alleles. Most TCR sequences were observed very rarely across donors, whereas some public TCRs were present in many individuals. In a later analysis, TCR association rates were found to vary across HLA loci, with the most associated TCRs seen for DRB1 alleles and the fewest for HLA-C alleles. Assigning TCR associations to individual alleles was difficult when HLA alleles, especially DR and DQ, strongly co-occurred. A total of 150 or so TCR beta chains were listed by the study as associated with cytomegalovirus. Some IMGT-functional V segments, including TRBV6-2 and TRBV6-3, could not be distinguished by the 87-base-pair reads and were therefore excluded. Correlated functional status among segregating V segments might be attributable to linkage disequilibrium, but an unknown experimental factor could not be ruled out. The sequencing pipeline was judged likely to have produced a cluster of highly shared sequence variants as a technical artifact. For the cohort, immune exposure information was limited to CMV serostatus. Broadly in line with IMGT annotations, most TCR beta V segments showed up in productive rearrangements about 90% or about 30% of the time in an earlier analysis of several hundred of the donors. Roughly uniform sequencing depth across donors was assumed in presence/absence analyses, although this assumption may not hold. The earlier analysis of fewer than 750 of the donors excluded roughly 16 rarely observed V segments, including chromosome 9 orphons, because counts were too low. In a later genetic analysis, fewer N-insertions in productive TCRs were reported among donors in an Asian-associated ancestry cluster than the roughly 700-donor mean. A further reported finding was that TCR beta sequences accurately predicted the HLA-A and HLA-B alleles for most subjects in the first cohort. A later analysis found that most CMV-associated TCR beta chains appeared HLA-restricted, with HLA associations seemingly driven largely by CMV exposure. According to a later analysis, parvovirus B19, influenza, CMV and Epstein-Barr virus appeared linked to several top co-occurrence clusters. This cohort had only TCR beta chains sequenced, and the lack of alpha or paired-chain data limited which features could be detected. The classifier was reported to diagnose cytomegalovirus status with high specificity and sensitivity in both the original cohort and the validation cohort. In vitro tests confirmed that a few of the cytomegalovirus-associated TCR beta chains recognize cytomegalovirus antigens. V-gene and J-gene trimming of TCR beta chains was associated with a missense DCLRE1C variant in a later genetic analysis, and the association was replicated in an independent cohort. The authors suggested that the approach could potentially be generalized to other disease states and immunological phenotypes. A later analysis found that HLA-associated TCR beta chains were more clonally expanded and had lower generation probabilities than equally common non-associated chains. Because HLA typing was unavailable for some donors at each locus, only the typed subset was used in association tests.

CDR1 and CDR2 are drawn from the germline V gene: MDHEN, SYDVKM. V ends up 5 bases short and J 5 bases short, with an unmatched junction base count of 10. The CDR3 has 15 amino acids, counting the end cysteine and phenylalanine. Kept here is only the CDR3 DNA, which spans 45 bases and is read in frame from base 1. The cohort consisted of fewer than 700 healthy bone marrow donors. All cohort members were sampled while nominally healthy, although unrecorded immune exposures were likely present. The donor tested CMV seropositive, placing the donor among the roughly 300 seropositive members of the cohort. A peripheral blood sample was provided by each donor, and peripheral blood mononuclear cells were used for TCR beta sequencing. Genomic DNA extraction from the blood cell samples was performed with the Qiagen DNeasy Blood Extraction Kit.

The sequence joins TRBV28 to TRBJ1-2; TRBD1 matches 8 bases in the middle. The source of this sequence is a young man in good health and CMV-seropositive. The specimen sequenced was PBMCs. The CDR3 protein is CASSLTTGAKYGYTF. The DNA sequence follows: TGTGCCAGCAGTCTCACGACAGGGGCCAAGTATGGCTACACCTTC.